This T cell receptor (beta chain) was retrieved from a study of identical twins. This clonotype was detected only once. A universal primer binding site was introduced by template switching. The final cDNA contained unique molecular identifiers. One entry per CDR3 protein results from TCRdb running MiXCR on the 5' RACE reads. The repertoire consists of about 690,000 distinct CDR3 sequences, with approximately 22% occurring once and the leading ten covering about 4.3%. V was clipped by 7 bases and J by 2 bases, with 16 bases between them. CDR1 is DFQATT and CDR2 is SNEGSKA in the germline V gene (reference sequence). The CDR3 totals 14 residues. These data were likewise used in another study, on T cells expressing NK-cell markers. That investigation notes: There were seven HCMV-seropositive donors and one seronegative donor among the eight sequenced. In a group of five to seven donors, dominant NKG2C+ clonotypes represented about 1.0-8% of CD8+ T cells. Nothing established the HCMV specificity of expanded NKG2C+ T cell clones.

This clonotype was obtained from a woman aged 18-35 years in good health. The rearrangement joins TRBV20-1 to TRBJ2-3, with D possibly matching TRBD2 (7 bases). Material: PBMCs. DNA of the CDR3: TGCAGTGGGATTAGGGGGGGGCCCACAGATACGCAGTATTTT. Its translation: CSGIRGGPTDTQYF.